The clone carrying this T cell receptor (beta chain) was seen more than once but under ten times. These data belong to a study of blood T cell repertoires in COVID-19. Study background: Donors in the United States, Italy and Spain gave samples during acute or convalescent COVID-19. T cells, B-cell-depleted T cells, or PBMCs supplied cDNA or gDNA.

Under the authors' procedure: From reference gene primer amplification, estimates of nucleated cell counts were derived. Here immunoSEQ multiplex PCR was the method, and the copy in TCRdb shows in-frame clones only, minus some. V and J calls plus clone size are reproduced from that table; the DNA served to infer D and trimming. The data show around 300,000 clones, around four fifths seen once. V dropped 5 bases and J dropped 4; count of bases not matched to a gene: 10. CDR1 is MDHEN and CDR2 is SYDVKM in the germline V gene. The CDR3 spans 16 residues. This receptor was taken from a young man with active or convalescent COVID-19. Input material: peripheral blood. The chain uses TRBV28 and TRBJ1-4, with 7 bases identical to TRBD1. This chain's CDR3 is CASSPPGGGLNEKLFF. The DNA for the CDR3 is TGTGCCAGCAGTCCCCCGGGAGGGGGCCTTAATGAAAAACTGTTTTTT.